This is a list of T cell receptor beta chains from one sample in a study of response to subunit inactivated influenza vaccine. Via MiXCR, TCRdb re-called the RT-PCR reads, giving one row per CDR3 protein. The data contain about 620,000 distinct CDR3 sequences, about 10% of them singletons. Source: PBMCs from blood, taken on the day of vaccination. Source of these receptors: a man in his forties or fifties who received an inactivated influenza vaccine. Both conserved end residues are part of each CDR3. D genes are given only for firm matches. Not every row has a clone size; where given, it reads once, few, many or a size class.

>-|-|TRBV5-1|TRBJ2-1|13
CASSGITYNEQFF
TGCGCCAGCAGCGGGATCACTTACAATGAGCAGTTCTTC
>-|few|TRBV7-8|TRBJ2-3|16
CASSPLTGQGADTQYF
TGTGCCAGCAGCCCGTTAACGGGTCAGGGTGCAGATACGCAGTATTTT
>-|-|TRBV20-1|TRBJ1-5|13
CSAHGRTNQPQHF
TGCAGTGCACACGGACGGACAAATCAGCCCCAGCATTTT
>TRBD2|-|TRBV20-1|TRBJ2-1|14
CSASPSGRSVEQFF
TGCAGTGCTTCACCTAGCGGGAGAAGCGTCGAGCAGTTCTTC
>TRBD2|many|TRBV11-2|TRBJ2-2|16
CASSLGGLAGTGELFF
TGTGCCAGCAGCTTAGGGGGACTAGCGGGTACCGGGGAGCTGTTTTTT
>-|-|TRBV28|TRBJ2-7|15
CASRGNMGPRGEQYF
TGTGCCAGCAGGGGAAATATGGGTCCCCGAGGAGAGCAGTACTTC
>TRBD2|many|TRBV29-1|TRBJ2-3|17
CSATLAGPPDGTDTQYF
TGCAGCGCCACACTAGCGGGGCCCCCTGATGGCACAGATACGCAGTATTTT
>-|many|TRBV27|TRBJ2-7|11
CASSDYYEQYF
TGTGCCAGCAGCGACTATTACGAGCAGTACTTC
>-|-|TRBV6-2/TRBV6-3|TRBJ1-5|17
CASSSPFWGKYNQPQHF
TGTGCCAGCAGTTCCCCATTTTGGGGAAAGTACAATCAGCCCCAGCATTTT
>-|-|TRBV4-3|TRBJ2-3|16
CASSQGWGTRTDTQYF
TGCGCCAGCAGCCAAGGGTGGGGCACCCGCACAGATACGCAGTATTTT
>TRBD2|-|TRBV5-1|TRBJ2-3|18
CASSRAGRGIQGTDTQYF
TGCGCCAGCAGTAGGGCAGGGCGGGGGATCCAGGGCACAGATACGCAGTATTTT
>TRBD1|few|TRBV12-3/TRBV12-4|TRBJ2-5|16
CASSRGQGVFQETQYF
TGTGCCAGCAGTCGGGGACAGGGGGTGTTTCAAGAGACCCAGTACTTC
>TRBD2|-|TRBV2|TRBJ2-5|19
CASSDVEKVGLAASRGQYF
TGTGCCAGCAGTGATGTCGAAAAAGTTGGTCTAGCGGCTTCCCGGGGCCAGTACTTC
>-|few|TRBV7-2|TRBJ2-7|14
CASSLGHLGYEQYF
TGTGCCAGCAGCTTGGGACATCTTGGTTACGAGCAGTACTTC
>TRBD1|-|TRBV19|TRBJ1-5|15
CASSLGTGRFQPQHF
TGTGCCAGTAGTCTTGGGACAGGGCGGTTCCAGCCCCAGCATTTT
>-|-|TRBV7-2|TRBJ1-2|14
CASSSTGINYGYTF
TGTGCCAGCAGCTCAACAGGGATTAACTATGGCTACACCTTC
>TRBD2|-|TRBV14|TRBJ2-1|15
CASSQEASGSNEQFF
TGTGCCAGCAGCCAAGAGGCTAGCGGGAGCAATGAGCAGTTCTTC
>-|-|TRBV7-2|TRBJ2-1|15
CASSLTPGSYNEQFF
TGTGCCAGCAGCCTAACCCCAGGCTCCTACAATGAGCAGTTCTTC
>TRBD2|few|TRBV6-2/TRBV6-3|TRBJ2-7|19
CASSYSGTITSGTAYEQYF
TGTGCCAGCAGTTACTCAGGGACCATAACTAGCGGGACAGCCTACGAGCAGTACTTC
>-|-|TRBV3-1|TRBJ2-3|13
CASSPWSTDTQYF
TGTGCCAGCAGCCCCTGGTCCACAGATACGCAGTATTTT
>-|-|TRBV25-1|TRBJ1-3|14
CASSDGYSGNTIYF
TGTGCCAGCAGTGACGGGTACTCTGGAAACACCATATATTTT
>-|-|TRBV7-2|TRBJ2-7|14
CASSREPTRYEQYF
TGTGCCAGCAGCCGAGAGCCTACAAGGTACGAGCAGTACTTC
>-|-|TRBV5-6|TRBJ2-5|17
CASSLCPETDEQETQYF
TGTGCCAGCAGCTTATGCCCCGAGACAGACGAACAAGAGACCCAGTACTTC
>TRBD2|-|TRBV9|TRBJ2-2|17
CASSVGAGGPGTGELFF
TGTGCCAGCAGCGTAGGAGCGGGAGGGCCGGGCACCGGGGAGCTGTTTTTT
>-|-|TRBV6-2/TRBV6-3|TRBJ2-1|18
CASSYSIGRIGSYNEQFF
TGTGCCAGCAGTTACTCGATAGGCCGGATTGGGTCCTACAATGAGCAGTTCTTC